The sequence of this T cell receptor beta chain was determined in a study of cytomegalovirus exposure and HLA in healthy donors. Study details: About 179 million T cells yielded some 120 million unique TCR beta sequences in earlier analysis. Among the 370 or so donors who were genotyped, about 80% fell in the genetic ancestry cluster that is associated with self-reported Caucasian donors. A preliminary data release comprised 91 million or so unique TCRs obtained from HLA-typed donors. General study findings and limits: About 87% or about 30% of the time was how often most TCR beta V segments were productive, according to an earlier analysis.

Comment on this clone: Its antigen remains unknown.

Both 60 Vbeta primers and 13 Jbeta primers went into the PCR. Libraries were prepared by immunoSEQ multiplex PCR; TCRdb keeps only in-frame clonotypes and omits some of them. The table records 35,000 to 45,000 clones, around 73% of them present only once. The CDR3 length is 16 residues. The germline CDR1 and CDR2 sequences are SGHRS and YFSETQ. The V gene end was trimmed by 4 bases and the J gene end by 2 bases; junction bases not matched to a gene: 9. The clonotype originates from a woman between 25 and 40 years old in good health and CMV-seronegative. The sample comprised PBMCs. The chain links TRBV5-1 to TRBJ2-3; 8 nucleotides line up with TRBD2. CDR3 sequence: CASSPGLASNTDTQYF. The CDR3 DNA is TGCGCCAGCAGCCCCGGACTAGCCAGCAACACAGATACGCAGTATTTT.